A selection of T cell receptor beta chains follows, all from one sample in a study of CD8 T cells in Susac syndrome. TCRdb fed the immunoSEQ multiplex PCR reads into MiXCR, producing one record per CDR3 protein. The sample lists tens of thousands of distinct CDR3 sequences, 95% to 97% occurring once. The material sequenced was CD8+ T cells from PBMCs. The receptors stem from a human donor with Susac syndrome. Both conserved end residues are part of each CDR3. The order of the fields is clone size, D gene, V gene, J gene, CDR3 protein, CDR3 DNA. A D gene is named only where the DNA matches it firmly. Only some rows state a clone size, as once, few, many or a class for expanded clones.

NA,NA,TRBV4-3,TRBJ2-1,CASSFNRHNEQFF,TGCGCCAGCAGCTTCAACAGGCACAATGAGCAGTTCTTC
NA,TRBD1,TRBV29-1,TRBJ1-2,CSVESYTQGATDYGYTF,TGCAGCGTTGAGTCTTATACTCAGGGGGCTACCGACTATGGCTACACCTTC
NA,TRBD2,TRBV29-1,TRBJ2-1,CSVAGTRDYNEQFF,TGCAGCGTTGCCGGGACTAGAGACTACAATGAGCAGTTCTTC
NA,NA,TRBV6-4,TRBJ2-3,CASSDQGGMADTQYF,TGTGCCAGCAGTGACCAAGGGGGGATGGCAGATACGCAGTATTTT
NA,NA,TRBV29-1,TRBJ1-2,CSARHGARGYTF,TGCAGCGCCCGTCATGGGGCGCGGGGCTACACCTTC
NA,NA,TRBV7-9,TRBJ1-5,CASSLAGSSNQPQHF,TGTGCCAGCAGCTTAGCAGGTTCTAGCAATCAGCCCCAGCATTTT
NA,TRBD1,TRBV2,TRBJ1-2,CASSVSTGTAYGYTF,TGTGCCAGCAGCGTATCAACCGGGACAGCTTATGGCTACACCTTC
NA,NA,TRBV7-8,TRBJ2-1,CASSSSRKTDYNEQFF,TGTGCCAGCAGCTCTAGCAGGAAGACAGATTACAATGAGCAGTTCTTC
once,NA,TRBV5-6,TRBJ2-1,CASSFLYEQFF,TGTGCCAGCAGCTTTTTGTATGAGCAGTTCTTC
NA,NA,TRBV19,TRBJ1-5,CASSWASNQPQHF,TGTGCCAGTAGTTGGGCTTCCAATCAGCCCCAGCATTTT
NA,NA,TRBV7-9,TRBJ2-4,CASSSALTKNIQYF,TGTGCCAGCAGCTCCGCCCTAACCAAAAACATTCAGTACTTC
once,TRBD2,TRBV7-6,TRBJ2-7,CASSTPSGSSYEQYF,TGTGCCAGCAGCACCCCTAGCGGGAGCTCCTACGAGCAGTACTTC
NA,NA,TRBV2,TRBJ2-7,CASSDDRGLQYF,TGTGCCAGCAGTGATGATCGCGGGCTGCAGTACTTC
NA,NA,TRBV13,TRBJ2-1,CASSLVQGPYNEQFF,TGTGCCAGCAGCTTAGTGCAGGGACCCTACAATGAGCAGTTCTTC
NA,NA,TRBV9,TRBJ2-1,CASSDGQFNEQFF,TGTGCCAGCAGCGACGGACAATTCAATGAGCAGTTCTTC
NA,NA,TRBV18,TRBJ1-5,CASSPVVGGQPQHF,TGTGCCAGCTCACCAGTTGTTGGGGGTCAGCCCCAGCATTTT
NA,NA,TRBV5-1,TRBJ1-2,CASSLVSGANYGYTF,TGCGCCAGCAGCTTGGTCTCCGGAGCTAACTATGGCTACACCTTC
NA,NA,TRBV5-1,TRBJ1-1,CASRGVANTEAFF,TGCGCCAGCAGGGGGGTTGCGAACACTGAAGCTTTCTTT
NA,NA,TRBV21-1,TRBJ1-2,CASSISQGYGYTF,TGTGCCAGCAGCATTTCCCAGGGTTATGGCTACACCTTC
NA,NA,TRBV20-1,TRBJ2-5,CSARDPDRGEASETQYF,TGCAGTGCTAGAGATCCCGACCGCGGTGAGGCGTCGGAGACCCAGTACTTC
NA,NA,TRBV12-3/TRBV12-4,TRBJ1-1,CASSLSAQTEAFF,TGTGCCAGCAGTTTATCGGCTCAAACTGAAGCTTTCTTT
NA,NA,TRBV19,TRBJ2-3,CASPFWGPSSTDTQYF,TGTGCCAGCCCGTTTTGGGGGCCGAGTTCCACAGATACGCAGTATTTT
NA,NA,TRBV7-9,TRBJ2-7,CASSHLARVYEQYF,TGTGCCAGCAGCCACCTCGCCAGGGTCTACGAGCAGTACTTC
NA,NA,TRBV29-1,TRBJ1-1,CSTYAGYEAFF,TGCAGCACTTATGCCGGGTACGAAGCTTTCTTT
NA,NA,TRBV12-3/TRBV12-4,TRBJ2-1,CASRFNRDPGNEQFF,TGTGCCAGCAGATTCAACCGGGATCCGGGGAATGAGCAGTTCTTC
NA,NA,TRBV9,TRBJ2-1,CASSVPEEIQSYNEQFF,TGTGCCAGCAGCGTACCAGAGGAGATTCAATCCTACAATGAGCAGTTCTTC
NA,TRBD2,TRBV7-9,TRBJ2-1,CASSPSVSLAAYNEQFF,TGTGCCAGCAGCCCCTCTGTGTCGCTAGCGGCTTACAATGAGCAGTTCTTC
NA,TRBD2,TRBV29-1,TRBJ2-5,CSVDQGGGPGETQYF,TGCAGCGTTGACCAAGGCGGGGGGCCGGGTGAGACCCAGTACTTC
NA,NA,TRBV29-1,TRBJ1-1,CSVEEGGNTEAFF,TGCAGCGTTGAAGAGGGGGGGAACACTGAAGCTTTCTTT
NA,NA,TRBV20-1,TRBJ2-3,CSARETAPISTDTQYF,TGCAGTGCTAGGGAAACAGCACCAATTAGCACAGATACGCAGTATTTT
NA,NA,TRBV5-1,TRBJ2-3,CASSLFRGAPHYYTQYF,TGCGCCAGCAGCTTGTTTCGGGGGGCCCCCCATTATTATACGCAGTATTTT
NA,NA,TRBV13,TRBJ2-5,CASSLLAETQYF,TGTGCCAGCAGCCTACTGGCAGAGACCCAGTACTTC
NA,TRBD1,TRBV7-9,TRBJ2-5,CASSAGTGGWETQYF,TGTGCCAGCAGCGCCGGGACAGGGGGCTGGGAGACCCAGTACTTC
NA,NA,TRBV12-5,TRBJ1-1,CASGFGNTEAFF,TGTGCTAGTGGTTTTGGGAACACTGAAGCTTTCTTT
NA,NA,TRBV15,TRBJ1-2,CATSREPQGIAGGYTF,TGTGCCACCAGCAGAGAGCCCCAAGGAATAGCTGGCGGCTACACCTTC
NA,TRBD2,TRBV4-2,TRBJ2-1,CASSQDFDGGVAYNEQFF,TGTGCCAGCAGCCAAGATTTTGACGGGGGGGTCGCCTACAATGAGCAGTTCTTC
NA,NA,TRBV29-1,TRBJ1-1,CSVRLPEAFF,TGCAGCGTGAGGCTCCCTGAAGCTTTCTTT
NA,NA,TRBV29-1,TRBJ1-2,CSVFHRDKYYGYTF,TGCAGCGTTTTTCACCGGGACAAGTACTATGGCTACACCTTC
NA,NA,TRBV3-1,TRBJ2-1,CASSQDSGSLTSSYNEQFF,TGTGCCAGCAGCCAAGATTCAGGGTCCCTCACAAGCTCCTACAATGAGCAGTTCTTC
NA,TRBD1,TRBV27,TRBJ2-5,CASSRLDRVGAETQYF,TGTGCCAGCAGTAGATTAGACAGGGTCGGCGCGGAGACCCAGTACTTC
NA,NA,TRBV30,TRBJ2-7,CAWRRLADSLYEQYF,TGTGCCTGGAGGAGGCTCGCGGACAGCCTTTACGAGCAGTACTTC
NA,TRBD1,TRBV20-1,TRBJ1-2,CSAREGQLDYGYTF,TGCAGTGCTAGAGAGGGACAGTTGGACTATGGCTACACCTTC
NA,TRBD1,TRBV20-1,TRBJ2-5,CSATDRAFQETQYF,TGCAGTGCAACGGACAGGGCTTTTCAAGAGACCCAGTACTTC
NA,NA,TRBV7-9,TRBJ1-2,CASSGREYTF,TGTGCCAGCAGCGGTCGGGAGTACACCTTC
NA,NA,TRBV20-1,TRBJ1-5,CSARELGTQPQHF,TGCAGTGCTAGAGAGCTAGGGACTCAGCCCCAGCATTTT
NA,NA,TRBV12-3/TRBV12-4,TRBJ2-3,CASSQEGSGSTDTQYF,TGTGCCAGCAGTCAGGAAGGGTCAGGGAGCACAGATACGCAGTATTTT
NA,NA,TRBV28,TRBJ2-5,CASSHPGEETQYF,TGTGCCAGCAGTCATCCGGGGGAAGAGACCCAGTACTTC
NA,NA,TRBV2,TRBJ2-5,CASDRYQETQYF,TGTGCCAGCGACAGGTACCAAGAGACCCAGTACTTC
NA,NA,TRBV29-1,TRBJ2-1,CSVDQGRGWNEQFF,TGCAGCGTTGACCAGGGGAGAGGATGGAATGAGCAGTTCTTC
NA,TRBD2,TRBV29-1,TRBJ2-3,CSVERGGSADTQYF,TGCAGCGTTGAACGGGGGGGGTCTGCAGATACGCAGTATTTT
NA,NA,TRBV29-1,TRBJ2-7,CSGKSGKTYEQYF,TGCAGCGGCAAATCAGGGAAAACCTACGAGCAGTACTTC
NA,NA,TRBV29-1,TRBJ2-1,CSVGDTLSANEQFF,TGCAGCGTCGGGGACACCCTCTCGGCCAATGAGCAGTTCTTC
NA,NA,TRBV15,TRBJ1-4,CATSRGRGEKLFF,TGTGCCACCAGCAGGGGCCGGGGGGAAAAACTGTTTTTT
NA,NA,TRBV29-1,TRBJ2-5,CSVEGGVQETQYF,TGCAGCGTTGAAGGCGGGGTCCAAGAGACCCAGTACTTC